The sample holds a few counts of the clone carrying this T cell receptor beta chain. Antigen: not known. The data were obtained in a study of beta chain features in type 1 diabetes. Study findings and constraints: A greater similarity of naive, central memory and Treg TCRB repertoires was seen among patients than among healthy donors. Type 1 diabetes patients had TCRB CDR3s that were shorter (moderately but significantly so) in all four CD4+ subsets.

Of the isolated RNA, all was reverse transcribed, and so the sequenced material was expressed TCRB transcripts. Mean read depth for naive, central memory and regulatory T cell samples was approximately 3.57 million reads. Generated by immunoSEQ multiplex PCR, the TCRdb table keeps only in-frame clones and is missing some. The table lists approximately 600,000 clones, under 15% of them singletons. Germline V CDR1 and CDR2: SGHRS, YFSETQ. Trimming pared 0 bases from V and 3 bases from J, leaving 13 bases between. This CDR3 has 15 residues. V usage is TRBV5-1 and J usage is TRBJ2-7; D is possibly TRBD1 (6 bases). The origin of this receptor is a man aged 25-45 years with type 1 diabetes. The specimen sequenced was naive CD4+ T cells from blood. The DNA of the CDR3 is TGCGCCAGCAGCTTGGCCCAGACAGGTGGCTACGAGCAGTACTTC. It encodes CASSLAQTGGYEQYF.